One TCR beta chain is described in this entry. Its specificity is not known. CD45RO-negative, CCR7-selected cells formed the naive CD8 fraction, which excluded terminally differentiated effector memory CD45RA+ cells. Assay: immunoSEQ multiplex PCR; the TCRdb copy retains only in-frame clones and omits some. The sample records some 1,900,000 clones, about 95% being singletons. This sample stems from a study of shared clonotypes between healthy human individuals. The germline CDR1 and CDR2 sequences are SNHLY and FYNNEI. This CDR3 has 15 residues. V was trimmed by 2 bases and J by 0 bases, leaving 8 bases between them. Whole-study results and caveats: Sampling covered nothing but blood. Tissue TCR repertoires likely differ from those found in blood. Large depth notwithstanding, sorted-subset sequencing proved incomplete by rarefaction. Richness estimates generally favored naive over memory subsets.

This clonotype originated in a man aged 18 to 30 in good health. The sequencing input was naive CD8+ T cells sorted from blood. The V gene is TRBV2, the J gene TRBJ1-5; a weak D match, TRBD1 (5 bases). The DNA of the CDR3 is TGTGCCAGCAGTGAATACGGGGGTAGCAATCAGCCCCAGCATTTT. Amino acid sequence: CASSEYGGSNQPQHF.